What follows are 15 T cell receptor beta chains derived from one specimen sequenced in a study of cytomegalovirus exposure and HLA in healthy donors (dated by TCRdb to 2016 to 2017). Library preparation employed the immunoSEQ multiplex PCR assay. For the multiplex PCR, a mixture combining 60 forward primers for TCR Vbeta segments and 13 reverse primers for TCR Jbeta segments was used. TCRdb carries this immuneACCESS record with in-frame sequences only. Its versions omit some clonotypes, under half of them owing to an unresolved V gene in the studies checked, with the rest unexplained. The table of this sample itemizes under 150,000 clones. The ten top clones hold less than 3% of the sample. The sample was PBMCs. All receptors derive from a man between 40 and 49 years old in good health and CMV-seronegative.

This chain connects TRBV19 to TRBJ2-7; 10 positions match TRBD1. The trim removed 5 bases at V and 2 bases at J, leaving 3 bases unmatched. Germline-derived CDR1 and CDR2 are LNHDA and SQIVND (reference sequence). The CDR3 has 14 amino acids. CDR3 region: CASSDGQGAYEQYF. Written as DNA, the CDR3 is TGTGCCAGTAGTGATGGACAGGGGGCCTACGAGCAGTACTTC.

The chain combines TRBV2 with TRBJ2-2; tentative D call: TRBD1 (5 bases). Germline values: CDR1 SNHLY, CDR2 FYNNEI. Between the trimmed V and J ends, which lost 5 bases and 3 bases, there was a span of 13 bases. The CDR3 covers 15 residues. The CDR3 region is CASSKQEVDTGELFF. Written as DNA, the CDR3 is TGTGCCAGCAGTAAACAGGAAGTGGACACCGGGGAGCTGTTTTTT. Full variable domain (outside the CDR3, taken from reference TRBV2 and TRBJ2-2): EPEVTQTPSHQVTQMGQEVILRCVPISNHLYFYWYRQILGQKVEFLVSFYNNEISEKSEIFDDQFSVERPDGSNFTLKIRSTKLEDSAMYFCASSKQEVDTGELFFGEGSRLTVL.

This sequence joins TRBV2 and TRBJ2-7; D might be TRBD1 (5 bases). CDR1 SNHLY and CDR2 FYNNEI come from the germline V gene. The CDR3 spans 14 residues. Trimming stripped 8 bases from V and 2 bases from J, with 16 bases between. The CDR3 is CASRRSGLTYEQYF. The CDR3 DNA is TGTGCCAGCCGTCGGTCAGGGCTAACCTACGAGCAGTACTTC. Drawing the rest from reference TRBV2 and TRBJ2-7, the complete variable domain is EPEVTQTPSHQVTQMGQEVILRCVPISNHLYFYWYRQILGQKVEFLVSFYNNEISEKSEIFDDQFSVERPDGSNFTLKIRSTKLEDSAMYFCASRRSGLTYEQYFGPGTRLTVT.

This chain connects TRBV4-3 to TRBJ2-3; possibly TRBD1 for D (6 bases). V was shortened by 2 bases and J by 6 bases, with 15 bases between the two germline ends. The V gene's germline CDR1 is LGHNA and CDR2 YSLEER. The CDR3 consists of 15 residues. The DNA of the CDR3 is TGCGCCAGCAGCCAAAACCTGGACAGAAGCGATACGCAGTATTTT. The encoded protein is CASSQNLDRSDTQYF.

The J gene is TRBJ1-1, the V gene TRBV18, with 9 bases that match TRBD1. The V gene's germline CDR1 is KGHSH and CDR2 LQKENI. The ends lost 0 bases at V and 1 base at J; junction bases unmatched: 9. The CDR3 is made up of 18 amino acids. The CDR3 DNA reads as TGTGCCAGCTCACCACCGATCGGACAGGGGAATGCGAACACTGAAGCTTTCTTT. This codes for CASSPPIGQGNANTEAFF.

V gene TRBV5-6 combines with J gene TRBJ1-1; 7 bases are a match to TRBD1. Trimming at V came to 5 bases and at J to 7 bases, leaving 11 bases not matched to a gene. The length of the CDR3 is 14 residues. The germline gives CDR1 SGHDT, CDR2 YYEEEE. The CDR3 loop reads CASSVGQRSHEAFF. For the CDR3, the DNA is TGTGCCAGCAGTGTGGGACAGCGTAGCCATGAAGCTTTCTTT.

V usage is TRBV11-2 and J usage is TRBJ2-3; TRBD1 might be the D (6 bases). Trimming removed 2 bases from V and 2 bases from J, with 11 bases in between. The CDR3 has 15 amino acids. Germline V gives CDR1 SGHAT, CDR2 FQNNGV. CDR3 sequence (DNA): TGTGCCAGCAGCTTAACAGGGTCGGACACAGATACGCAGTATTTT. Encoded protein: CASSLTGSDTDTQYF.

The chain has TRBV5-6 and TRBJ2-3; TRBD2 aligns across 7 bases. The junction had 16 bases not matched to a gene; V was cut back by 5 bases and J by 7 bases. The germline CDR1 and CDR2 sequences are SGHDT and YYEEEE. There are 16 residues in the CDR3. Here the CDR3 DNA reads TGTGCCAGCAGACCCCGACTAGCACTGGGGAGCCATACGCAGTATTTT. Residues: CASRPRLALGSHTQYF.

This chain connects TRBV4-1 to TRBJ2-3; a weak D match, TRBD2 (6 bases). Germline CDR1 is MGHRA and CDR2 is YSYEKL. V was shortened by 1 base and J by 1 base, with 6 bases between the two germline ends. The CDR3 sequence is 14 residues long. The CDR3 loop is CASSQAGGTDTQYF. The CDR3 bases are TGCGCCAGCAGCCAAGCGGGGGGCACAGATACGCAGTATTTT.

V and J are TRBV6-5 and TRBJ1-1, with 8 bases fitting TRBD1. Germline assignment: CDR1 MNHEY and CDR2 SVGAGI. With V trimmed by 1 base and J by 1 base, 2 bases remained unmatched. CDR3 length equals 15 residues. As DNA, the CDR3 is TGTGCCAGCAGTTACTTACAGGGGGGGAACACTGAAGCTTTCTTT. As protein: CASSYLQGGNTEAFF.

The rearrangement links TRBV6-1 to TRBJ2-7; perhaps TRBD2 as D (5 bases). Germline CDR1 and CDR2: MNHNS and SASEGT. V was pared by 6 bases and J by 2 bases, with 11 bases between. The CDR3 consists of 13 residues. CDR3 DNA sequence: TGTGCCAGCAGGAGGAGGCCCGCCTACGAGCAGTACTTC. Amino acids: CASRRRPAYEQYF.

The chain couples TRBV28 to TRBJ1-5; D ambiguous. Trimming took 3 bases from V and 9 from J, leaving 9 bases between them. The CDR3 is 12 amino acids. Germline-derived CDR1 and CDR2 are MDHEN and SYDVKM. The CDR3 DNA reads as TGTGCCAGCAGTTTTCTAGTTGGGCCCCAGCATTTT. This sequence encodes CASSFLVGPQHF.

This chain connects TRBV5-1 to TRBJ2-2, with TRBD2 identical over 11 bases. The V and J ends lost 2 bases and 1 base, in that order; junction bases with no gene match: 1. This CDR3 spans 16 amino acids. Germline CDR1 is SGHRS and CDR2 is YFSETQ. The CDR3 DNA reads as TGCGCCAGCAGCTTACTAGCGGGGGAGAACACCGGGGAGCTGTTTTTT. The encoded protein is CASSLLAGENTGELFF.

This chain joins TRBV18 and TRBJ2-7; no firm D call. There are 14 residues in the CDR3. V was pared by 4 bases and J by 0 bases, with 10 bases between. The germline gives CDR1 KGHSH, CDR2 LQKENI. CDR3 region: CASSRGQDSYEQYF. Here the CDR3 DNA reads TGTGCCAGCTCACGTGGGCAGGACTCCTACGAGCAGTACTTC.

The J gene is TRBJ1-6, the V gene TRBV6-1; 10 nucleotides match TRBD1. This CDR3 is built from 15 residues. The V gene's germline CDR1 is MNHNS and CDR2 SASEGT. J lost 8 bases, V lost 5 bases, and 6 bases had no gene match. This chain's CDR3 is CASSSGQGVYSPLHF. The CDR3 nucleotides are TGTGCCAGCAGTAGCGGACAGGGGGTCTATTCACCCCTCCACTTT.